This T cell receptor beta chain was found in a study of T cells after yellow fever vaccination. For the study at large: Low-cell-number fractions were prepared with SMART-Seq v4 Ultra Low Input. Study-wide findings and caveats: It was a small share of clonotypes that appeared in both CD4 and CD8 compartments.

CDR3 length: 15 residues. The germline V gene encodes CDR1 MNHEY and CDR2 SVGAGI. V was cut by 0 bases and J by 8 bases, with 13 bases left in between. TCRdb redid the calling of the 5' RACE reads with MiXCR, one entry per CDR3 protein. The repertoire holds some 400,000 distinct CDR3 sequences, with around 20% as singletons. This clonotype was found a few times. Its target is unknown. Sequences were derived from PBMCs, sampled before the yellow fever booster vaccination. The receptor was derived from a man between 18 and 29 years old who received the YFV17D yellow fever vaccine. The rearrangement links TRBV6-5 to TRBJ1-4; no definite D call. CDR3 amino acids: CASSYSPGLAEKLFF. The CDR3 DNA reads TGTGCCAGCAGTTACTCACCGGGTTTAGCCGAAAAACTGTTTTTT.